This TCR beta chain was sequenced in a study of blood T cells in healthy people across ages. Findings of the study overall: Estimates drawn from one million T cells were deemed to understate diversity. Unsorted PBMC material precluded a definitive naive versus antigen-experienced comparison. Possibly confounding the expanded clonotype changes was the fact that donor CMV status was unknown.

Concerning this clonotype: Its antigen is unknown.

From germline, CDR1 is LNHNV and CDR2 YYDKDF (reference sequence). V lost 0 bases and J 3 bases, leaving 11 bases between the germline ends. CDR3 size: 15 residues. The authors ran a second PCR of about 7 to 11 cycles using a sample-barcoded 5' primer and a J-beta primer mix. MiXCR, applied by TCRdb to the 5' RACE reads, yields one record per CDR3 protein. The repertoire holds hundreds of thousands of distinct CDR3 sequences, with 20% to 30% as singletons. This sample was also put to use in a study of T cells of mothers and their children. From that second work: A few healthy Caucasian mothers served as donors, and their six children did as well.

Sequenced material: blood. The rearrangement joins TRBV15 to TRBJ1-2; D not certain. The clonotype was recovered from a boy under 18 in good health. The CDR3 coding sequence is TGTGCCACCAGCAGAGATAGGGCCGGGGACTATGGCTACACCTTC. Translated: CATSRDRAGDYGYTF.